A selection of T cell receptor beta chains follows, all from one sample in a study of blood T cell repertoires in COVID-19. TCRdb's table, derived via immunoSEQ multiplex PCR, lists solely in-frame clones and lacks some. The sample gives around 190,000 clones, roughly 79% of which show up once; roughly 9.6% is in the top ten. Sequenced sample: peripheral blood. These receptors originate from a woman in her thirties or forties with COVID-19, enrolled during active disease. Both conserved end residues are part of each CDR3. Not every row has a clone size; where given, it reads once, few, many or a size class.

size | J | length | V | CDR3
NA | TRBJ2-1 | 16 | TRBV7-2 | CASSPPGVQRGHEQFF
NA | TRBJ2-7 | 12 | TRBV14 | CASSPGTPGLYF
NA | TRBJ2-1 | 15 | TRBV7-8 | CASSQQLAGVGEQFF
once | TRBJ1-2 | 15 | TRBV3-1/TRBV3-2 | CASSHESRSNYGYTF
NA | TRBJ1-2 | 14 | TRBV19 | CASNPAGPIYGYTF
NA | TRBJ1-1 | 14 | TRBV18 | CASSPTILRGEAFF
NA | TRBJ1-1 | 14 | TRBV6-4 | CASSAGTANTEAFF
NA | TRBJ2-6 | 17 | TRBV28 | CASSLYMGGSGANVLTF
NA | TRBJ2-7 | 15 | TRBV3-1/TRBV3-2 | CASSPLAGSSYEQYF
NA | TRBJ1-5 | 15 | TRBV27 | CASSLDSFSNQPQHF
NA | TRBJ2-2 | 14 | TRBV15 | CATSRAQNTGELFF
NA | TRBJ2-4 | 16 | TRBV6-5 | CASSYSGQGAMNIQYF
NA | TRBJ2-1 | 13 | TRBV7-3 | CASSEISYNEQFF
NA | TRBJ2-7 | 17 | TRBV5-1 | CASTPGLAGGPSYEQYF
NA | TRBJ2-1 | 14 | TRBV19 | CASTLTSGGAEQFF
once | TRBJ1-1 | 15 | TRBV14 | CASSPTGGRNTEAFF
NA | TRBJ2-1 | 16 | TRBV28 | CASSSTGGGLAVEQFF
NA | TRBJ2-5 | 14 | TRBV18 | CASSLPGALETQYF
NA | TRBJ1-2 | 14 | TRBV5-4 | CASSWGTALYGYTF
NA | TRBJ2-2 | 15 | TRBV2 | CASSYSGGNTGELFF
once | TRBJ2-7 | 13 | TRBV28 | CASSYGLSYEQYF
NA | TRBJ2-3 | 16 | TRBV6-6 | CASSYLQGAGTDTQYF
NA | TRBJ2-1 | 13 | TRBV27 | CASSLSGGYEQFF
NA | TRBJ2-7 | 15 | TRBV2 | CASSSGLAGGYEQYF
NA | TRBJ2-4 | 13 | TRBV21-1 | CASSSGQGYIQYF
NA | TRBJ1-4 | 14 | TRBV7-2 | CASSSTYTNEKLFF
few | TRBJ2-5 | 15 | TRBV5-4 | CASSLGGLAFETQYF
NA | TRBJ2-2 | 13 | TRBV9 | CASSDPGARELFF
NA | TRBJ1-2 | 14 | TRBV9 | CASSGDRGSLGYTF
NA | TRBJ1-6 | 13 | TRBV2 | CASSGGGISPLHF
few | TRBJ2-1 | 15 | TRBV6-5 | CASRMTVLKGNEQFF
NA | TRBJ2-6 | 17 | TRBV19 | CASGKGTSFSGANVLTF
NA | TRBJ1-4 | 14 | TRBV30 | CAWSPPGYYEKLFF